This is a list of T cell receptor beta chains from one sample in a study of identical twins. TCRdb fed the 5' RACE reads into MiXCR, producing one record per CDR3 protein. The data contain 500,000 to 550,000 distinct CDR3 sequences, approximately 20% of them singletons. The data were also submitted as part of a second study, on yellow fever vaccine responses in identical twins.

The sequenced sample consisted of CD4+ T cells sorted from blood. These receptors were collected from a woman between 18 and 30 years old in good health. CDR3s include the opening cysteine and the closing phenylalanine or tryptophan. The order of the fields is D gene, V gene, clone size, J gene, CDR3 DNA, CDR3 protein. The D gene is left open where the match is weak. Clone size is stated in some rows and not others, as once, few, many or a class when expanded.

d_gene: TRBD1; v_gene: TRBV11-3; abundance: -; j_gene: TRBJ2-2; CDR3nt: TGTGCCAGCAGCTTCCAGACAGGGGTGGGCACCGGGGAGCTGTTTTTT; CDR3aa: CASSFQTGVGTGELFF
d_gene: -; v_gene: TRBV5-1; abundance: few; j_gene: TRBJ1-6; CDR3nt: TGCGCCAGTCAAAGCGGGTGGTATAATTCACCCCTCCACTTT; CDR3aa: CASQSGWYNSPLHF
d_gene: TRBD1; v_gene: TRBV28; abundance: few; j_gene: TRBJ2-7; CDR3nt: TGTGCCAGCAGACAACCGGGACAGGGCTACGAGCAGTACTTC; CDR3aa: CASRQPGQGYEQYF
d_gene: TRBD1; v_gene: TRBV12-3/TRBV12-4; abundance: -; j_gene: TRBJ2-1; CDR3nt: TGTGCCAGCAGTTTAGCGCGTGGCAGGGGGCCTTACAATGAGCAGTTCTTC; CDR3aa: CASSLARGRGPYNEQFF
d_gene: TRBD2; v_gene: TRBV9; abundance: few; j_gene: TRBJ2-2; CDR3nt: TGTGCCAGCAATGCGGGAGACAACACCGGGGAGCTGTTTTTT; CDR3aa: CASNAGDNTGELFF
d_gene: -; v_gene: TRBV20-1; abundance: -; j_gene: TRBJ2-7; CDR3nt: TGCAGTGCTGGGGGCGGCAGGTCCTACGAGCAGTACTTC; CDR3aa: CSAGGGRSYEQYF
d_gene: -; v_gene: TRBV5-3; abundance: -; j_gene: TRBJ1-4; CDR3nt: TGTGCCAGAAGCCCGGCACAATGGCCGGAACTGCAGCGGGATGAAAAACTGTTTTTT; CDR3aa: CARSPAQWPELQRDEKLFF
d_gene: -; v_gene: TRBV12-3/TRBV12-4; abundance: many; j_gene: TRBJ1-4; CDR3nt: TGTGCCAGCAGTGGGTGGGACAATTGGAAGCTGTTTTTT; CDR3aa: CASSGWDNWKLFF
d_gene: TRBD1; v_gene: TRBV12-3/TRBV12-4; abundance: few; j_gene: TRBJ2-7; CDR3nt: TGTGCCAGCACCTTCTCGGGACAGGGTTACGAGCAGTACTTC; CDR3aa: CASTFSGQGYEQYF
d_gene: TRBD2; v_gene: TRBV20-1; abundance: -; j_gene: TRBJ2-1; CDR3nt: TGCAGTGCTGTAACTAGCGCCAGCTACAATGAGCAGTTCTTC; CDR3aa: CSAVTSASYNEQFF
d_gene: -; v_gene: TRBV7-9; abundance: few; j_gene: TRBJ1-1; CDR3nt: TGTGCCAGCAGCCGTAGGGGTGAGAACAGGAACACTGAAGCTTTCTTT; CDR3aa: CASSRRGENRNTEAFF
d_gene: TRBD2; v_gene: TRBV7-2; abundance: many; j_gene: TRBJ2-2; CDR3nt: TGTGCCAGCAGTTACAATAGCGGGACATTGACCGGGGAGCTGTTTTTT; CDR3aa: CASSYNSGTLTGELFF
d_gene: -; v_gene: TRBV12-3/TRBV12-4; abundance: -; j_gene: TRBJ2-7; CDR3nt: TGTGCCAGCTCAACCTGGGGGGGGGGCGACTCGTACGAGCAGTACTTC; CDR3aa: CASSTWGGGDSYEQYF
d_gene: -; v_gene: TRBV20-1; abundance: few; j_gene: TRBJ2-2; CDR3nt: TGCAGTGCTAGAGATATAGCGGTCGGGACTAACACCGGGGAGCTGTTTTTT; CDR3aa: CSARDIAVGTNTGELFF
d_gene: -; v_gene: TRBV5-1; abundance: -; j_gene: TRBJ1-5; CDR3nt: TGCGCCAGCAGCTTGAACAACGATCAGCCCCAGCATTTT; CDR3aa: CASSLNNDQPQHF
d_gene: -; v_gene: TRBV7-8; abundance: -; j_gene: TRBJ1-1; CDR3nt: TGTGCCAGCAGCCGAGCACGGACCACTGAAGCTTTCTTT; CDR3aa: CASSRARTTEAFF
d_gene: -; v_gene: TRBV12-3/TRBV12-4; abundance: -; j_gene: TRBJ2-5; CDR3nt: TGTGCCAGCAGTTTAGCGGCGGGCACAGCGACCCAGTACTTC; CDR3aa: CASSLAAGTATQYF
d_gene: TRBD1; v_gene: TRBV28; abundance: few; j_gene: TRBJ1-4; CDR3nt: TGTGCCAGCAGTTCCAACAGGGGAACCAATGAAAAACTGTTTTTT; CDR3aa: CASSSNRGTNEKLFF
d_gene: -; v_gene: TRBV29-1; abundance: few; j_gene: TRBJ2-7; CDR3nt: TGCAGCGTTGTAAACGGCTACGAGCAGTACTTC; CDR3aa: CSVVNGYEQYF
d_gene: -; v_gene: TRBV7-9; abundance: -; j_gene: TRBJ2-2; CDR3nt: TGTGCCAGCAGCCTCAATTATCCGGCCGGGGAGCTGTTTTTT; CDR3aa: CASSLNYPAGELFF
d_gene: TRBD1; v_gene: TRBV5-4; abundance: -; j_gene: TRBJ1-1; CDR3nt: TGTGCCAGCAGCTGGACAGGATTCGTATCTCCCACTGAAGCTTTCTTT; CDR3aa: CASSWTGFVSPTEAFF
d_gene: -; v_gene: TRBV3-1; abundance: few; j_gene: TRBJ2-5; CDR3nt: TGTGCCAGCAGCCAAGTTACCAGCGTTTGGGAGACCCAGTACTTC; CDR3aa: CASSQVTSVWETQYF
d_gene: -; v_gene: TRBV5-1; abundance: -; j_gene: TRBJ2-1; CDR3nt: TGCGCCAGCAGCCTCCGCCGAACTAGGGACAATGAGCAGTTCTTC; CDR3aa: CASSLRRTRDNEQFF
d_gene: -; v_gene: TRBV5-1; abundance: -; j_gene: TRBJ2-5; CDR3nt: TGCGCCAGCAGCTTGCTACCTAATAGCCAAGAGACCCAGTACTTC; CDR3aa: CASSLLPNSQETQYF
d_gene: -; v_gene: TRBV12-3/TRBV12-4; abundance: -; j_gene: TRBJ1-6; CDR3nt: TGTGCCAGCAGTTTAGGTCTCACAGCTTCTTCACCCCTCCACTTT; CDR3aa: CASSLGLTASSPLHF
d_gene: -; v_gene: TRBV6-5; abundance: few; j_gene: TRBJ2-4; CDR3nt: TGTGCCAGCAGTTACGCGATCGACAGCCGGATTCAGTACTTC; CDR3aa: CASSYAIDSRIQYF
d_gene: -; v_gene: TRBV20-1; abundance: -; j_gene: TRBJ2-7; CDR3nt: TGCAGTGCTAGAGGGGGGGTACTAACAGGTGGGCAGTACTTC; CDR3aa: CSARGGVLTGGQYF
d_gene: TRBD2; v_gene: TRBV15; abundance: few; j_gene: TRBJ2-4; CDR3nt: TGTGCCACCAGCAGAGATTATCAGCGGGGGCCGGGGGCCGAGGACATTCAGTACTTC; CDR3aa: CATSRDYQRGPGAEDIQYF
d_gene: -; v_gene: TRBV20-1; abundance: few; j_gene: TRBJ1-1; CDR3nt: TGCAGTGCTAGAGACCAAAGGGTGAACACTGAAGCTTTCTTT; CDR3aa: CSARDQRVNTEAFF
d_gene: -; v_gene: TRBV9; abundance: few; j_gene: TRBJ2-3; CDR3nt: TGTGCCAGCAGCGCCTCCTTTGAGGATACGCAGTATTTT; CDR3aa: CASSASFEDTQYF
d_gene: -; v_gene: TRBV7-9; abundance: few; j_gene: TRBJ1-1; CDR3nt: TGTGCCAGCAGCTATATGGCGGACTTGAACACTGAAGCTTTCTTT; CDR3aa: CASSYMADLNTEAFF
d_gene: -; v_gene: TRBV19; abundance: -; j_gene: TRBJ1-5; CDR3nt: TGTGCCAGTAACTATGGGGGGGCGGGGCAGCCCCAGCATTTT; CDR3aa: CASNYGGAGQPQHF
d_gene: TRBD2; v_gene: TRBV6-4; abundance: -; j_gene: TRBJ2-3; CDR3nt: TGTACCAGCAGTGAAAGGACTAGCGGGACGTCAGATACGCAGTATTTT; CDR3aa: CTSSERTSGTSDTQYF
d_gene: -; v_gene: TRBV15; abundance: -; j_gene: TRBJ2-3; CDR3nt: TGTGCCACCAGCAGAGGTCTAGGGACAATGGATACGCAGTATTTT; CDR3aa: CATSRGLGTMDTQYF
d_gene: TRBD2; v_gene: TRBV5-1; abundance: few; j_gene: TRBJ2-7; CDR3nt: TGCGCCAGCAGCTTGGCGGCTAGCGGGAGCCACGAGCAGTACTTC; CDR3aa: CASSLAASGSHEQYF
d_gene: TRBD2; v_gene: TRBV6-1; abundance: -; j_gene: TRBJ2-1; CDR3nt: TGTGCCAGCAGGGATAACTTAGCGGGGGGCTCCTACAATGAGCAGTTCTTC; CDR3aa: CASRDNLAGGSYNEQFF
d_gene: -; v_gene: TRBV12-3/TRBV12-4; abundance: -; j_gene: TRBJ1-2; CDR3nt: TGTGCCAGCACAGGGGTATCGGGGGGCTACACCTTC; CDR3aa: CASTGVSGGYTF
d_gene: -; v_gene: TRBV5-1; abundance: few; j_gene: TRBJ2-1; CDR3nt: TGCGCCAGCAGCTTGAGTTTAAATGAGCAGTTCTTC; CDR3aa: CASSLSLNEQFF
d_gene: -; v_gene: TRBV5-1; abundance: many; j_gene: TRBJ2-7; CDR3nt: TGCGCCAGCAGCTCCAGCTCCTACGAGCAGTACTTC; CDR3aa: CASSSSSYEQYF
d_gene: TRBD1; v_gene: TRBV29-1; abundance: -; j_gene: TRBJ1-1; CDR3nt: TGCAGCGTTTTACAGGGGATGTTCACTGAAGCTTTCTTT; CDR3aa: CSVLQGMFTEAFF
d_gene: -; v_gene: TRBV18; abundance: -; j_gene: TRBJ2-1; CDR3nt: TGTGCCAGCTCACCACAAAACAAACAGTACAATGAGCAGTTCTTC; CDR3aa: CASSPQNKQYNEQFF